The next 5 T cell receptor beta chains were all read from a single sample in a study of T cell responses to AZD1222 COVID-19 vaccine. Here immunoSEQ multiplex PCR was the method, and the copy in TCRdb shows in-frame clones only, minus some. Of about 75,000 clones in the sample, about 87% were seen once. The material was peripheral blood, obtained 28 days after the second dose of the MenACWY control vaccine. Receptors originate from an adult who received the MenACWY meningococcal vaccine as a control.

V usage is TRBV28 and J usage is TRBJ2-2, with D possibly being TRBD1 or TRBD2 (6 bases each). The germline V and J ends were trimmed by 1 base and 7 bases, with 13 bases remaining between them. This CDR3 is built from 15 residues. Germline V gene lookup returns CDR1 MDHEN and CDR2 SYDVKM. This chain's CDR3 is CASSLYTGRIGELFF. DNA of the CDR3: TGTGCCAGCAGTTTATACACAGGGAGGATCGGGGAGCTGTTTTTT. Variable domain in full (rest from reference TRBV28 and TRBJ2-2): DVKVTQSSRYLVKRTGEKVFLECVQDMDHENMFWYRQDPGLGLRLIYFSYDVKMKEKGDIPEGYSVSREKKERFSLILESASTNQTSMYLCASSLYTGRIGELFFGEGSRLTVL.

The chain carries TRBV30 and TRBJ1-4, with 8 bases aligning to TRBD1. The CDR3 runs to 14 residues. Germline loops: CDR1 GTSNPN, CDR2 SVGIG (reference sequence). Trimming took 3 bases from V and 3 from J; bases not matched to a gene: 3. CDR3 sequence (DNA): TGTGCCTGGAGCGGGGACAGGTCTAATGAAAAACTGTTTTTT. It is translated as CAWSGDRSNEKLFF.

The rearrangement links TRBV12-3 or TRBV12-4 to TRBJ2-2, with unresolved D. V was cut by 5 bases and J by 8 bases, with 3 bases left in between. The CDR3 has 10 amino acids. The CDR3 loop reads CASSQGELFF. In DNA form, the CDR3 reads TGTGCCAGCAGTCAGGGGGAGCTGTTTTTT.

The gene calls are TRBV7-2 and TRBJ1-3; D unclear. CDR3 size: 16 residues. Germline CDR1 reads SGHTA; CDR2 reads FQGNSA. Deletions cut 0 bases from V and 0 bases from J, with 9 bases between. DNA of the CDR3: TGTGCCAGCAGCTTAGCTCCAGGTGGCTCTGGAAACACCATATATTTT. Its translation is CASSLAPGGSGNTIYF.

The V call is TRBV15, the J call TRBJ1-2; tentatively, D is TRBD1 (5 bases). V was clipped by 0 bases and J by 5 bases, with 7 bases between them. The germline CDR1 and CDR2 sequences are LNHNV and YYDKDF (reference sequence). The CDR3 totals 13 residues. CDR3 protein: CATSRERGYGYTF. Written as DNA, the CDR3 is TGTGCCACCAGCAGAGAAAGGGGATATGGCTACACCTTC.